The 18 T cell receptor beta chains reported below all come from one sample, sequenced in a study of T cell responses to AZD1222 COVID-19 vaccine. Using immunoSEQ multiplex PCR, the repertoire was profiled, and TCRdb retains in-frame clones only, with some absent. The sample lists 100,000 to 130,000 clones, around 84% occurring once. This sample comprised peripheral blood, obtained on day 0 of AZD1222 vaccination. The receptors stem from an adult in good health.

This chain uses TRBV6-5 with TRBJ1-1; no firm D call. The germline V and J ends were trimmed by 7 bases and 7 bases, with 16 bases remaining between them. The V gene's germline CDR1 is MNHEY and CDR2 SVGAGI. CDR3 length equals 13 residues. The CDR3 reads CASTPRVDGEAFF. The CDR3 DNA reads TGTGCCAGCACCCCAAGGGTGGACGGTGAAGCTTTCTTT.

The rearrangement links TRBV5-6 to TRBJ1-3; perhaps TRBD1 as D (5 bases). V was pared by 4 bases and J by 0 bases, with 11 bases between. Germline CDR1 SGHDT, CDR2 YYEEEE. The CDR3 has 15 amino acids. The CDR3 here is CASSTRTNSGNTIYF. The CDR3 bases are TGTGCCAGCAGCACCCGGACAAACTCTGGAAACACCATATATTTT. Complete variable domain (other parts from reference TRBV5-6 and TRBJ1-3): DAGVTQSPTHLIKTRGQQVTLRCSPKSGHDTVSWYQQALGQGPQFIFQYYEEEERQRGNFPDRFSGHQFPNYSSELNVNALLLGDSALYLCASSTRTNSGNTIYFGEGSWLTVV.

The CDR3 sequence: CASSPSGQGFGEQYF. Here the CDR3 DNA reads TGTGCCAGCTCACCCTCGGGACAGGGATTTGGCGAGCAGTACTTC. The V and J genes are TRBV18 and TRBJ2-7; 9 bases match TRBD1. The germline V gene has CDR1 KGHSH and CDR2 LQKENI. J gave up 6 bases and V 3 bases, and 9 bases lay outside the gene matches. The CDR3 runs 15 residues.

The chain combines TRBV19 with TRBJ1-5; a possible D gene is TRBD1 (6 bases). Germline V CDR1 and CDR2: LNHDA, SQIVND (reference sequence). The germline V and J ends were trimmed by 3 bases and 0 bases, with 9 bases remaining between them. The CDR3 loop spans 15 amino acids. Here the CDR3 DNA reads TGTGCCAGTAGTATGAGGGGGGATAGCAATCAGCCCCAGCATTTT. The encoded protein is CASSMRGDSNQPQHF.

The genes are TRBV7-2 and TRBJ2-7; either TRBD1 or TRBD2 may fit D (5 bases each). This CDR3 has 14 residues. CDR1 and CDR2 (germline): SGHTA, FQGNSA. Deletions cut 2 bases from V and 5 bases from J, with 13 bases between. The CDR3 sequence: CASSLWDGTDEQYF. The CDR3 nucleotides read TGTGCCAGCAGCTTATGGGACGGGACGGACGAGCAGTACTTC.

This chain uses TRBV7-6 with TRBJ2-1, with TRBD2 matching over 12 bases. Germline lookup yields CDR1 SGHVS and CDR2 FNYEAQ. The trim removed 0 bases at V and 12 bases at J, leaving 9 bases unmatched. The CDR3 runs 16 residues. The CDR3 reads CASSLAPSGGVSRQFF. CDR3 bases: TGTGCCAGCAGCTTAGCCCCTAGCGGGGGGGTGTCTAGGCAGTTCTTC.

The CDR3 is CASSQGLAGATAQYF. CDR3 bases: TGTGCCAGCAGCCAAGGGTTAGCGGGGGCCACGGCCCAGTACTTC. The chain couples TRBV4-2 to TRBJ2-5; 9 bases align to TRBD2. The CDR3 runs 15 residues. Trimming cost V 1 base and J 9 bases; bases outside gene matches: 9. Per germline, CDR1 LGHNA and CDR2 YNFKEQ.

This clone is a singleton in its sample. The chain recombines TRBV7-9 with TRBJ2-1; 16 bases are a match to TRBD2. Per the germline V gene, CDR1 is SEHNR and CDR2 is FQNEAQ (reference sequence). This CDR3 has 16 residues. Germline trimming cut 5 bases from V and 9 bases from J; bases unmatched to any gene: 7. CDR3 protein: CASSQGLAGGLSEQFF. The CDR3 nucleotides read TGTGCCAGCAGCCAGGGACTAGCGGGGGGGTTGAGTGAGCAGTTCTTC.

This chain uses TRBV14 with TRBJ2-1; D gene unclear. CDR1 SGHDN and CDR2 FVKESK come from the germline V gene. V lost 1 base and J 3 bases, leaving 7 bases between the germline ends. The CDR3 contains 14 residues. In nucleotides, the CDR3 is TGTGCCAGCAGCCAAGTTGGGTTCTACAATGAGCAGTTCTTC. Protein sequence: CASSQVGFYNEQFF. The full variable domain, completed using reference TRBV14 and TRBJ2-1, is EAGVTQFPSHSVIEKGQTVTLRCDPISGHDNLYWYRRVMGKEIKFLLHFVKESKQDESGMPNNRFLAERTGGTYSTLKVQPAELEDSGVYFCASSQVGFYNEQFFGPGTRLTVL.

This rearrangement joins TRBV27 to TRBJ1-5; D possibly corresponds to TRBD1 (6 bases). V was cut by 3 bases and J by 3 bases, with 9 bases left in between. The germline CDR1 and CDR2 sequences are MNHEY and SMNVEV (reference sequence). The CDR3 is 14 residues long. CDR3 nucleotide sequence: TGTGCCAGCAGTTTGACAGGTTTCAATCAGCCCCAGCATTTT. It specifies CASSLTGFNQPQHF.

The chain couples TRBV20-1 to TRBJ2-2; TRBD2 might be the D (7 bases). The CDR3 runs to 16 residues. V was cut by 3 bases and J by 6 bases, with 20 bases left in between. Germline V gene lookup returns CDR1 DFQATT and CDR2 SNEGSKA (reference sequence). CDR3 sequence: CSASSDGGGSAGELFF. CDR3 coding DNA: TGCAGTGCTAGTAGCGACGGCGGGGGCTCGGCCGGGGAGCTGTTTTTT.

The chain recombines TRBV9 with TRBJ1-6; 7 bases fit TRBD1. Germline V gene lookup returns CDR1 SGDLS and CDR2 YYNGEE. This CDR3 is 14 amino acids long. V shed 0 bases, J shed 11 bases, and the junction held 5 bases outside the gene matches. The CDR3, as DNA: TGTGCCAGCAGCGTAGCAGGGGGTGGTCCACCCCTCCACTTT. Translating it yields CASSVAGGGPPLHF.

The rearrangement links TRBV5-1 to TRBJ2-3; TRBD2 agrees at 7 bases. The V gene end was trimmed by 1 base and the J gene end by 7 bases; junction bases not matched to a gene: 9. This CDR3 comprises 15 residues. CDR1 and CDR2 (germline): SGHRS, YFSETQ. CDR3 loop: CASSLLWGGVHTQYF. DNA of the CDR3: TGCGCCAGCAGCTTGTTGTGGGGGGGAGTTCATACGCAGTATTTT.

This chain joins TRBV6-5 and TRBJ2-1; 8 nucleotides match TRBD1. This CDR3 is built from 14 residues. Germline lookup yields CDR1 MNHEY and CDR2 SVGAGI. J gave up 2 bases and V 8 bases, and 5 bases lay outside the gene matches. The CDR3 reads CASSWTGPYNEQFF. The DNA of the CDR3 is TGTGCCAGCTCCTGGACAGGGCCCTACAATGAGCAGTTCTTC.

This chain connects TRBV5-1 to TRBJ2-1, with 7 bases lining up with TRBD1. Per the germline V gene, CDR1 is SGHRS and CDR2 is YFSETQ. V shed 0 bases, J shed 7 bases, and the junction held 4 bases outside the gene matches. The CDR3 is 14 amino acids. CDR3 in amino acids: CASSLGQGVNEQFF. CDR3 nucleotide sequence: TGCGCCAGCAGCTTGGGGCAGGGGGTGAATGAGCAGTTCTTC.

The genes are TRBV18 and TRBJ2-6, with D uncertain. The germline V and J ends were trimmed by 1 base and 0 bases, with 7 bases remaining between them. From germline, CDR1 is KGHSH and CDR2 LQKENI. The CDR3 has 16 amino acids. DNA of the CDR3: TGTGCCAGCTCACCACAGGGTAACTCTGGGGCCAACGTCCTGACTTTC. It is translated as CASSPQGNSGANVLTF.

V usage is TRBV19 and J usage is TRBJ1-5, with TRBD1 matching 9 bases. Germline-derived CDR1 and CDR2 are LNHDA and SQIVND (reference sequence). This CDR3 spans 13 amino acids. V trimming: 4 bases; J trimming: 7 bases; junction bases outside the gene matches: 2. CDR3 in amino acids: CASSRDRAQPQHF. The CDR3 DNA reads as TGTGCCAGTAGTAGGGACAGGGCCCAGCCCCAGCATTTT.

V gene TRBV12-3 or TRBV12-4 combines with J gene TRBJ2-1, with TRBD1 matching over 8 bases. J lost 10 bases, V lost 3 bases, and 5 bases had no gene match. CDR3 length: 13 amino acids. The CDR3, as DNA: TGTGCCAGCAGTTTCCAGGGGGCGGGAGAGCAGTTCTTC. Its protein product is CASSFQGAGEQFF.